The clone carrying this TCR beta chain was seen a handful of times. This sample stems from a study of regulatory T cells in long-lasting Graves disease. Documented time point: newly diagnosed GD, antithyroid drugs for less than 3 months. Extracted RNA from PBMCs served as the source of the TCR library. The peripheral blood volume drawn was around 10 milliliters, and it was collected into EDTA tubes. Germline loops: CDR1 MNHEY, CDR2 SMNVEV (reference sequence). V was cut by 0 bases and J by 0 bases, with 9 bases left in between. The CDR3 runs 17 residues. Combining iRepertoire HTBI primers with Arm-PCR of CDR3 regions, the authors built TCR beta libraries. Using its own MiXCR run on the multiplex PCR reads, TCRdb lists one record per CDR3 protein. This table has 550,000 to 600,000 distinct CDR3 sequences, about 16% appearing once. These sequences were also reported in another study, on T cells in Graves' hyperthyroidism and ophthalmopathy.

This TCR derives from a man in his late teens or twenties with Graves disease. This rearrangement joins TRBV27 to TRBJ1-6; D unclear. The source material was peripheral blood mononuclear cells (PBMCs), sampled at new diagnosis, from a patient treated with antithyroid drugs. This chain's CDR3 is CASSLSAEASYNSPLHF. The DNA of the CDR3 is TGTGCCAGCAGTTTATCGGCAGAGGCCTCCTATAATTCACCCCTCCACTTT.